Each of the 15 T cell receptor beta chains below was sequenced from the same sample in a study of naive and memory T cell subsets. An equimolar mix of two oligonucleotides served as the beta constant-region primer for TRBC1 and TRBC2. Ligated cDNA was amplified by four rounds of PCR with nested alpha and beta constant-region primers and SP2. Via MiXCR, TCRdb re-called the UMI-ligation and nested PCR reads, giving one row per CDR3 protein. The table has some 80,000 distinct CDR3 sequences, 9% to 9.5% seen once. The sample was naive CD8+ T cells from blood. These receptors were obtained from a human donor in good health.

The rearrangement joins TRBV11-2 to TRBJ2-5; the D gene is possibly TRBD2 (5 bases). Trimming cost V 1 base and J 7 bases, with 7 bases left between them. The CDR3 totals 12 residues. Germline-derived CDR1 and CDR2 are SGHAT and FQNNGV. The CDR3 here is CASSLGAGTQYF. In DNA, the CDR3 is TGTGCCAGCAGCTTAGGGGCGGGGACCCAGTACTTC.

Points on this clonotype: Since the CDR3 does not end with the conserved phenylalanine or tryptophan, this likely comes from a read error. The rearrangement uses TRBV28 and TRBJ1-1; possibly TRBD1 for D (5 bases). The germline gives CDR1 MDHEN, CDR2 SYDVKM. This CDR3 contains 15 residues. This CDR3 reads CASSFLGTGNTEAFI. The CDR3 region has the DNA TGTGCCAGCAGTTTCTTGGGGACTGGGAACACAGAAGCTTTCATT.

The V gene is TRBV6-2 or TRBV6-3, the J gene TRBJ1-1; D unclear. This CDR3 spans 13 amino acids. Germline V gene lookup returns CDR1 MNHEY and CDR2 SVGEGT. V lost 8 bases, J lost 1 base, and 11 bases lay in between. The CDR3 loop is CASYARRNTEAFF. The CDR3 nucleotides are TGTGCCAGCTACGCTCGGCGGAACACTGAAGCTTTCTTT.

This clonotype came up many times. V gene TRBV9 combines with J gene TRBJ2-2; D is perhaps TRBD2 (5 bases). V gave up 2 bases and J gave up 0 bases, with 14 bases separating them. This CDR3 region has 17 residues. Looked up from germline, CDR1 is SGDLS and CDR2 is YYNGEE. This chain's CDR3 is CASSVPRGYANTGELFF. The CDR3 coding sequence is TGTGCCAGCAGCGTCCCCCGGGGATACGCGAACACCGGGGAGCTGTTTTTT.

The CDR3 region is CASSHVNGVAGGPPYEQYF. In DNA, the CDR3 is TGTGCCAGCAGTCACGTTAATGGGGTAGCGGGAGGTCCCCCCTACGAGCAGTACTTC. This chain links TRBV28 with TRBJ2-7; the match to TRBD2 covers 10 bases. Germline loops: CDR1 MDHEN, CDR2 SYDVKM. V shed 5 bases and J 2 bases; nucleotides not matched to a gene: 18. The CDR3 extends over 19 amino acids.

The sample holds many counts of this clonotype. The chain couples TRBV28 to TRBJ2-2; 9 positions match TRBD1. The CDR3 length is 15 residues. V was pared by 4 bases and J by 7 bases, with 7 bases of the junction left unmatched. Germline V CDR1 and CDR2: MDHEN, SYDVKM. The CDR3 sequence: CASSSDRGISGELFF. CDR3 nucleotides: TGTGCCAGCAGTTCCGACAGGGGGATTAGCGGGGAGCTGTTTTTT. The full variable domain, its missing parts supplied by reference TRBV28 and TRBJ2-2, is DVKVTQSSRYLVKRTGEKVFLECVQDMDHENMFWYRQDPGLGLRLIYFSYDVKMKEKGDIPEGYSVSREKKERFSLILESASTNQTSMYLCASSSDRGISGELFFGEGSRLTVL.

This clonotype was recorded at least ten times. The chain is built from TRBV29-1 and TRBJ2-7; D is possibly TRBD1 (5 bases). Trimming took off 4 bases at V and 3 bases at J, with 13 bases between the two ends. This CDR3 has 13 residues. CDR1 is SQVTM, CDR2 ANQGSEA, per germline. CDR3 region: CSVVWTKYYEQYF. CDR3 nucleotide sequence: TGCAGCGTTGTGTGGACAAAATACTACGAGCAGTACTTC.

The chain uses TRBV7-9 and TRBJ1-2, with 7 nucleotides matching TRBD1. V was pared by 6 bases and J by 6 bases, with 10 bases of the junction left unmatched. CDR3 size: 14 residues. Germline CDR1 is SEHNR and CDR2 is FQNEAQ (reference sequence). This CDR3 is CASRPQGVDDGYTF. The CDR3 DNA reads TGTGCCAGCAGACCCCAGGGGGTTGACGATGGCTACACCTTC. Variable domain in full (rest from reference TRBV7-9 and TRBJ1-2): DTGVSQNPRHKITKRGQNVTFRCDPISEHNRLYWYRQTLGQGPEFLTYFQNEAQLEKSRLLSDRFSAERPKGSFSTLEIQRTEQGDSAMYLCASRPQGVDDGYTFGSGTRLTVV.

The table lists this clonotype with a few counts. The V and J genes are TRBV2 and TRBJ2-3; TRBD1 is a possible D gene (5 bases). V was cut by 9 bases and J by 5 bases, with 6 bases left in between. Germline assignment: CDR1 SNHLY and CDR2 FYNNEI. This CDR3 has 10 residues. The CDR3 region is CASRGDTQYF. CDR3 in DNA: TGTGCCAGTAGGGGAGATACGCAGTATTTT. Combining the CDR3 with reference TRBV2 and TRBJ2-3 gives the whole variable domain EPEVTQTPSHQVTQMGQEVILRCVPISNHLYFYWYRQILGQKVEFLVSFYNNEISEKSEIFDDQFSVERPDGSNFTLKIRSTKLEDSAMYFCASRGDTQYFGPGTRLTVL.

The sample holds many counts of this clonotype. CDR3 in DNA: TGTGCCAGCAGCCCCAGACGACTAGCGGGATTCAATGAGCAGTTCTTC. This gives the protein CASSPRRLAGFNEQFF. V usage is TRBV21-1 and J usage is TRBJ2-1; the D call in the table, TRBD2, was not verified against the DNA. TRBV21-1 is noted as a pseudogene. The CDR3 is made up of 16 amino acids.

The chain couples TRBV9 to TRBJ1-6, with D tentatively TRBD1 (6 bases). V was clipped by 2 bases and J by 5 bases, with 11 bases between them. The CDR3 totals 15 residues. Per germline, CDR1 SGDLS and CDR2 YYNGEE. The CDR3 region is CASSVGGGNNSPLHF. CDR3 nucleotide sequence: TGTGCCAGCAGCGTGGGGGGCGGGAATAATTCACCCCTCCACTTT.

This clonotype showed up many times. J is TRBJ2-1 and V is TRBV29-1; 7 nucleotides line up with TRBD2. V shed 1 base and J 0 bases; nucleotides not matched to a gene: 6. The CDR3 extends over 16 amino acids. Germline V gives CDR1 SQVTM, CDR2 ANQGSEA. The CDR3 here is CSVEGASGLSYNEQFF. The CDR3 DNA reads TGCAGCGTTGAAGGGGCTAGCGGACTCTCCTACAATGAGCAGTTCTTC.

This clonotype came up many times. The rearrangement links TRBV29-1 to TRBJ2-7; D assignment may be TRBD1 or TRBD2 (5 bases each). The V gene's germline CDR1 is SQVTM and CDR2 ANQGSEA. CDR3 length: 14 amino acids. Trimming cost V 2 bases and J 0 bases, with 11 bases left between them. CDR3 residues: CSVELVGTSYEQYF. The CDR3 DNA is TGCAGCGTTGAACTGGTGGGGACCTCCTACGAGCAGTACTTC.

There are many counts of this clonotype. This sequence joins TRBV12-2 and TRBJ2-1; the D call TRBD2 from the table was never checked on the DNA. TRBV12-2 is flagged as a pseudogene. The CDR3 is 16 residues long. The CDR3 DNA reads TGTGCAAGTCGCTTAGGCCTTAGCGGGAGGTTCAATGAGCAGTTCTTC. Translated, it gives CASRLGLSGRFNEQFF.

In its sample, this clonotype was seen many times. This sequence joins TRBV11-2 and TRBJ2-1, with D perhaps TRBD2 (5 bases). The CDR3 runs to 13 residues. The germline CDR1 and CDR2 sequences are SGHAT and FQNNGV. V lost 4 bases and J 7 bases, leaving 11 bases between the germline ends. The CDR3 DNA follows: TGTGCCAGCAGCTCCCGGACTGGGAATGAGCAGTTCTTC. Protein product: CASSSRTGNEQFF. The full variable domain, rest sourced from reference TRBV11-2 and TRBJ2-1, is EAGVAQSPRYKIIEKRQSVAFWCNPISGHATLYWYQQILGQGPKLLIQFQNNGVVDDSQLPKDRFSAERLKGVDSTLKIQPAKLEDSAVYLCASSSRTGNEQFFGPGTRLTVL.